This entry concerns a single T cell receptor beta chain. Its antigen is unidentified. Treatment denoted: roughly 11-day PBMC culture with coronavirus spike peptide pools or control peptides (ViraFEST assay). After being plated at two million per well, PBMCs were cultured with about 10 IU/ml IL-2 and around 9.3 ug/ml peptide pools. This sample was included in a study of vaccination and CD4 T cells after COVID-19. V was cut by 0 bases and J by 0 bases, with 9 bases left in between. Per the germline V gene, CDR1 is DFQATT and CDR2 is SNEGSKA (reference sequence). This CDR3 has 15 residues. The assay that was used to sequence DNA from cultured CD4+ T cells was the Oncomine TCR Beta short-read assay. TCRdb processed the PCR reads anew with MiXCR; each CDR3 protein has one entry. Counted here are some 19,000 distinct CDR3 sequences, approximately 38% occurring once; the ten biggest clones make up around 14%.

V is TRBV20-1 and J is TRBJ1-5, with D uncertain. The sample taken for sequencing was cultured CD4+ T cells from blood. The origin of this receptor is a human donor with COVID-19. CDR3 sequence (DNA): TGCAGTGCTAGAGATTCCCAGATTAGCAATCAGCCCCAGCATTTT. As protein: CSARDSQISNQPQHF.